This T cell receptor (beta chain) originates from a study of blood T cells in healthy people across ages. Note on this clonotype: Its target is unknown.

Study-level points and caveats: Significant beta diversity loss was already apparent by age about 42, declining roughly linearly.

The people who gave samples were healthy Caucasians from Russia, aged about 6 to 100. Alongside a J-beta primer mix, a sample-barcoded 5' primer served in a second PCR lasting about 7 to 12 cycles. One entry per CDR3 protein, called by TCRdb with MiXCR from the 5' RACE reads. The data hold hundreds of thousands of distinct CDR3 sequences, with 55% to 75% observed a single time. The sample consisted of blood. The receptor's source is a man aged 30-40 years in good health.

The CDR3 here is CSVESPDLNTEAFF. CDR3 coding DNA: TGCAGCGTCGAGAGCCCCGACCTGAACACTGAAGCTTTCTTT. The rearrangement uses TRBV29-1 and TRBJ1-1; D gene ambiguous. Germline CDR1 and CDR2: SQVTM and ANQGSEA. V was pared by 6 bases and J by 0 bases, with 14 bases between. The CDR3 sequence is 14 residues long.